This T cell receptor beta chain originates from a study of blood T cell repertoires in COVID-19. Study information: Sites in the United States, Italy and Spain provided acute and convalescent COVID-19 samples.

The V gene's germline CDR1 is KGHSH and CDR2 LQKENI. With 3 bases removed from V and 3 bases from J, the gap between germline ends came to 8 bases. The CDR3 covers 13 residues. In assigning cohorts, the study relied on participant-reported clinical history. On this clone itself: The sample holds other DNA sequences that translate to the same CDR3.

Repertoires were generated with immunoSEQ multiplex PCR, while TCRdb's copy carries only in-frame clones and drops some. The profile shows fewer than 350,000 clones, approximately 91% of them singletons. This TCR was recovered from a man aged 55-75 years who had recovered from COVID-19. The gene calls are TRBV18 and TRBJ1-1; D uncertain. Specimen: PBMCs or T cells enriched from blood (not recorded which). The CDR3 DNA is TGTGCCAGCTCACCTAACAGAGACACTGAAGCTTTCTTT. It codes for CASSPNRDTEAFF.